These T cell receptor beta chains were read from a single sample in a study of immune evolution from preneoplasia to lung adenocarcinoma. Sequencing was performed with immunoSEQ multiplex PCR; in TCRdb, only in-frame clones are kept and a portion is missing. The sample includes over 30,000 clones, about 74% of them seen just once. The sequenced sample was FFPE invasive lung adenocarcinoma tissue. Every receptor here comes from a person between 60 and 69 years old with lung adenocarcinoma. Each CDR3 is given with its conserved first and last residue. A D gene is named only where the DNA matches it firmly. Some rows mark clone size as missing; the rest say once, few, many or name a class of expanded clone.

j_call v_call d_call clone_size cdr3_aa cdr3_nt
TRBJ1-1 TRBV29-1 TRBD1 NA CSGKQGRTEAFF TGCAGCGGGAAACAGGGGCGCACTGAAGCTTTCTTT
TRBJ2-7 TRBV5-1 TRBD2 NA CASSPGTTYVGQYF TGCGCCAGCAGCCCCGGGACTACCTACGTAGGGCAGTACTTC
TRBJ2-1 TRBV30 NA few CATQGDYYNEQFF TGTGCCACCCAGGGAGACTACTACAATGAGCAGTTCTTC
TRBJ2-1 TRBV7-6 NA once CASSLALGVGGEQFF TGTGCCAGCAGCTTAGCGCTGGGGGTAGGCGGGGAGCAGTTCTTC
TRBJ2-3 TRBV23-1 NA NA CASSHPLLSTDTQYF TGCGCCAGCAGTCATCCCCTCCTAAGCACAGATACGCAGTATTTT
TRBJ1-1 TRBV19 NA NA CASSIFEGGTEAFF TGTGCCAGTAGTATCTTCGAAGGGGGCACTGAAGCTTTCTTT
TRBJ2-7 TRBV5-1 NA NA CASSKEGTYEQYF TGCGCCAGCAGCAAGGAAGGCACCTACGAGCAGTACTTC
TRBJ2-2 TRBV11-2 TRBD2 NA CASSSLEAGGTGELFF TGTGCCAGCAGCTCGTTAGAGGCGGGGGGCACCGGGGAGCTGTTTTTT
TRBJ2-3 TRBV28 NA NA CATWRDTQYF TGTGCCACGTGGCGAGATACGCAGTATTTT
TRBJ1-1 TRBV4-1 NA NA CASSQELGLNTEAFF TGCGCCAGCAGCCAAGAGTTGGGACTGAACACTGAAGCTTTCTTT
TRBJ2-7 TRBV5-1 TRBD1 NA CASSSGPGQGDYEQYF TGCGCCAGCAGCTCTGGTCCGGGACAGGGGGACTACGAGCAGTACTTC